A selection of T cell receptor beta chains follows, all from one sample in a study of blood T cell repertoires in COVID-19. Libraries were prepared by immunoSEQ multiplex PCR; TCRdb keeps only in-frame clonotypes and omits some of them. The profile covers under 100,000 clones, with 85% appearing a single time and approximately 20% taken by the ten largest. The specimen was peripheral blood. These receptors all come from a man of 80 years or more with active or convalescent COVID-19. The CDR3 runs from the conserved cysteine through the conserved F or W. Fields, in order: V gene, CDR3 protein.

V: TRBV29-1; CDR3: CSVGYTGWGTQYF
V: TRBV28; CDR3: CASNQAGQPQHF
V: TRBV7-2; CDR3: CASSFRRDRGSGELFF
V: TRBV14; CDR3: CASSQGAGGHADTQYF
V: TRBV18; CDR3: CASSPGQGIDTIYF
V: TRBV2; CDR3: CASSNQGVDTEAFF
V: TRBV18; CDR3: CASSSSTGPAGKTEAFF
V: TRBV6-5; CDR3: CASKVGGNTGELFF
V: TRBV5-6; CDR3: CASSLAEGQGRNTIYF
V: TRBV6-5; CDR3: CASRDRSGKNIQYF
V: TRBV19; CDR3: CASSVDSKTYNEQFF
V: TRBV3-1/TRBV3-2; CDR3: CASSQAGTANNEQFF
V: TRBV15; CDR3: CATSRAGTGKTGELFF
V: TRBV5-1; CDR3: CASSITGTDQPQHF
V: TRBV5-1; CDR3: CASTRQGRETQYF
V: TRBV6-1; CDR3: CASSETQGLRNTIYF
V: TRBV19; CDR3: CASSPLAGNEQFF
V: TRBV5-8; CDR3: CASSFSRTGGAVDQPQHF
V: TRBV2; CDR3: CASSPRQGLGYTF
V: TRBV12-3/TRBV12-4; CDR3: CASNGHNSPLHF
V: TRBV5-1; CDR3: CASSLEVGGSTDTQYF
V: TRBV3-1/TRBV3-2; CDR3: CASGDRASNQPQHF
V: TRBV5-1; CDR3: CASSLESSFQETQYF
V: TRBV6-5; CDR3: CASLRAGGELFF
V: TRBV19; CDR3: CASSGVSSYNEQFF
V: TRBV6-2/TRBV6-3; CDR3: CASSSGRVQETQYF
V: TRBV2; CDR3: CASSSSTGSTGELFF
V: TRBV19; CDR3: CASSMTGNQPQHF
V: TRBV11-2; CDR3: CASSSASGGQETQYF